This note documents a single T cell receptor (beta chain) sequence. Its cognate antigen is unknown. This record comes from a study of T cells after yellow fever vaccination. Study-wide points: Clones from primary vaccination mostly reappeared after the booster (roughly 97% CD4, about 88% CD8). One caveat is that FACS-sorted repertoires could contain abundant clonotypes contaminating from the bulk population.

The CDR3 runs to 14 residues. Germline-derived CDR1 and CDR2 are SGHNT and YENEEA. V was clipped by 5 bases and J by 1 base; unmatched bases: 3. Each CDR3 protein is one row after TCRdb ran MiXCR on the 5' RACE reads. The sample lists about 160,000 distinct CDR3 sequences, 6.5% to 8.5% occurring once. The starting material was CD4+ T cells sorted from PBMCs, obtained about 5 days after the first yellow fever vaccination. The sequence was collected from a young man who received the YFV17D yellow fever vaccine. The chain couples TRBV11-3 to TRBJ1-1; TRBD1 matches at 8 bases. This CDR3 reads CASSGTGANTEAFF. The CDR3, as DNA: TGTGCCAGCAGCGGGACAGGAGCGAACACTGAAGCTTTCTTT.